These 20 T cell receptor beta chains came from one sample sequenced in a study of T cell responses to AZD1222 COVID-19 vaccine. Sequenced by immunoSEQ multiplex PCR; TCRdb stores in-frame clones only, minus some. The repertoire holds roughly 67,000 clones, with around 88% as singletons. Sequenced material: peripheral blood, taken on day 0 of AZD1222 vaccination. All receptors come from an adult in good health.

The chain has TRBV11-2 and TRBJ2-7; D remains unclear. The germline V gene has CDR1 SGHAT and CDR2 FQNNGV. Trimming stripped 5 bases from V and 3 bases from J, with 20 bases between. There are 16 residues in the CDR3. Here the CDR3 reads CASSRATVGPHYEQYF. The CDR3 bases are TGTGCCAGCAGCCGCGCAACCGTGGGTCCGCACTACGAGCAGTACTTC. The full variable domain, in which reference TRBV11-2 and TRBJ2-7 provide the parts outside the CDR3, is EAGVAQSPRYKIIEKRQSVAFWCNPISGHATLYWYQQILGQGPKLLIQFQNNGVVDDSQLPKDRFSAERLKGVDSTLKIQPAKLEDSAVYLCASSRATVGPHYEQYFGPGTRLTVT.

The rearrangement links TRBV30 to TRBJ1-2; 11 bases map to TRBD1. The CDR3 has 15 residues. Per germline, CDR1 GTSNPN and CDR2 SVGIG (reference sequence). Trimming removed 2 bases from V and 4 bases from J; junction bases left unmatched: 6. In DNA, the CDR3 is TGTGCCTGGAGTCCCGGACAGGGGGCCAGCTATGGCTACACCTTC. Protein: CAWSPGQGASYGYTF.

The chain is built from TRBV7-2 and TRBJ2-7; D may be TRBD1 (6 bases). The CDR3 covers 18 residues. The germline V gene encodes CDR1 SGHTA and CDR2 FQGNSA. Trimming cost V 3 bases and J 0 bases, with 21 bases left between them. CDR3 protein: CASSLPPNQGPNSYEQYF. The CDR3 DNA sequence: TGTGCCAGCAGCTTGCCCCCTAACCAGGGGCCGAACTCCTACGAGCAGTACTTC.

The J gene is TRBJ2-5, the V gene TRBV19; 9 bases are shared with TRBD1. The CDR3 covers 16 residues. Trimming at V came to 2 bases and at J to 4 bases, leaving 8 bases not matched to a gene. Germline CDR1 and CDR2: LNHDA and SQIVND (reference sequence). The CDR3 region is CASSIFWDREGETQYF. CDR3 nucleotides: TGTGCCAGTAGTATATTTTGGGACAGGGAAGGAGAGACCCAGTACTTC.

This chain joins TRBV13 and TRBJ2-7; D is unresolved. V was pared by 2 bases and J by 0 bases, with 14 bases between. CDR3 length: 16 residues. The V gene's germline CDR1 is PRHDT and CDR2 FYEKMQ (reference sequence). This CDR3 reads CASSLWSSAISYEQYF. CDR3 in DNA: TGTGCCAGCAGCTTATGGTCCTCAGCTATCTCCTACGAGCAGTACTTC.

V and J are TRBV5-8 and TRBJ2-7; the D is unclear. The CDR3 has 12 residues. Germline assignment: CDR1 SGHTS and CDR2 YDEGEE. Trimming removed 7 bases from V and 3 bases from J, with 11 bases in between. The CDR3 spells CASVPNFYEQYF. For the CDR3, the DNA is TGTGCCAGCGTTCCAAATTTCTACGAGCAGTACTTC.

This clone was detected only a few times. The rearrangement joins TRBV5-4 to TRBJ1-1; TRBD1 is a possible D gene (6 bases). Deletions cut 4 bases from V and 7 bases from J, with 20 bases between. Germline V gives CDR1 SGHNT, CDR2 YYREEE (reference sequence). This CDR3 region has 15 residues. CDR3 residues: CASSKRGQLLNEAFF. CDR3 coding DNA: TGTGCCAGCAGCAAACGAGGACAGCTCCTCAATGAAGCTTTCTTT.

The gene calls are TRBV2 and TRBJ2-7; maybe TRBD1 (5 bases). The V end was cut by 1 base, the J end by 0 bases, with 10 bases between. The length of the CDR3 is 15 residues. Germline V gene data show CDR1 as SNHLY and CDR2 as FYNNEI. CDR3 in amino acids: CASSEGRESSYEQYF. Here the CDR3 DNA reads TGTGCCAGCAGTGAAGGCAGGGAAAGCTCCTACGAGCAGTACTTC.

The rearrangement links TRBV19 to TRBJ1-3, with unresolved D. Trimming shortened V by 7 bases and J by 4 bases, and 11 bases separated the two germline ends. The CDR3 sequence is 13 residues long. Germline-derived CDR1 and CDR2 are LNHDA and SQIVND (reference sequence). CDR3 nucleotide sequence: TGTGCCAGTATCCAGAGTCCGGGAAACACCATATATTTT. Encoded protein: CASIQSPGNTIYF.

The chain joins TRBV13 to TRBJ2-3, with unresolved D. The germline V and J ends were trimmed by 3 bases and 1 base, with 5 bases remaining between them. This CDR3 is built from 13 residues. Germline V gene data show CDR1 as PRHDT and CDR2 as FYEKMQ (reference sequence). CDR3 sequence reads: CASSFDRTDTQYF. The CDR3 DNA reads TGTGCCAGCAGCTTCGACCGCACAGATACGCAGTATTTT.

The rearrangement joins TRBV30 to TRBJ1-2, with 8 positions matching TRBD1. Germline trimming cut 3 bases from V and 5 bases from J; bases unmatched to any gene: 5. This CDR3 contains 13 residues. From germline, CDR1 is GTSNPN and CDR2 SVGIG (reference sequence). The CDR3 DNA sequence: TGTGCCTGGAGCTCAGGGGGCGATTATGGCTACACCTTC. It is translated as CAWSSGGDYGYTF.

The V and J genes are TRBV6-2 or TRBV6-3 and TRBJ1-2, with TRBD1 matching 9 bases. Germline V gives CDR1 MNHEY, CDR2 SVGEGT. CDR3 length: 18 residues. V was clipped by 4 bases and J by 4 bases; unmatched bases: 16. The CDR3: CASSWRTGDVPDFYGYTF. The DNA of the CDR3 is TGTGCCAGCAGTTGGAGGACAGGGGACGTCCCCGATTTCTATGGCTACACCTTC.

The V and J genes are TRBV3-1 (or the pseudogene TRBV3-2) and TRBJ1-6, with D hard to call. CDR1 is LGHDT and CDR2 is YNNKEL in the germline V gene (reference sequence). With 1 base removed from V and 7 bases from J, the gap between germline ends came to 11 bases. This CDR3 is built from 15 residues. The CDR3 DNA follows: TGTGCCAGCAGCCAAGGTGGGCTGGGGAATTCACCCCTCCACTTT. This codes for CASSQGGLGNSPLHF.

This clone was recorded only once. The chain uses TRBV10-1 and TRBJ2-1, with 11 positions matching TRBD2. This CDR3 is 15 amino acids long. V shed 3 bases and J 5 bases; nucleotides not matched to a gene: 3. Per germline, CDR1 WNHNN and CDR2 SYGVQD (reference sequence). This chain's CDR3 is CASSDLAGGHNEQFF. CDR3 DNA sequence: TGCGCCAGCAGTGATTTAGCGGGAGGGCACAATGAGCAGTTCTTC.

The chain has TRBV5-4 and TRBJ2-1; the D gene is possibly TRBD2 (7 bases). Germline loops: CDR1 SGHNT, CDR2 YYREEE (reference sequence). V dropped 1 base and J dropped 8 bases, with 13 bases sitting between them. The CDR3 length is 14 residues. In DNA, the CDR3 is TGTGCCAGCAGCTTGTGGGGGGGGCGTGATGAGCAGTTCTTC. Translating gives CASSLWGGRDEQFF.

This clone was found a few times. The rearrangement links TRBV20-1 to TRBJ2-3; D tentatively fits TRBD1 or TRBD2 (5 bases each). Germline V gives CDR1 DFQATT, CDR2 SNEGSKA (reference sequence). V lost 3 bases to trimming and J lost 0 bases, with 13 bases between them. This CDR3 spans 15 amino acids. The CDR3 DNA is TGCAGTGCTAGTAACGTGGGGGTAAGCACAGATACGCAGTATTTT. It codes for CSASNVGVSTDTQYF.

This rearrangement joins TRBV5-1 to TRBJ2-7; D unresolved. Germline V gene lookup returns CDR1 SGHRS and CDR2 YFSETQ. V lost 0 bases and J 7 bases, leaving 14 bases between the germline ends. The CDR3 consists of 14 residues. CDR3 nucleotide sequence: TGCGCCAGCAGCTTGGCCGGGCGACCCCTGGAGCAGTACTTC. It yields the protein CASSLAGRPLEQYF.

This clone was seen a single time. The CDR3 spells CASSLSLTHKDTIYF. The DNA of the CDR3 is TGTGCCAGCAGTTTATCTCTCACGCATAAAGACACCATATATTTT. The chain uses TRBV27 and TRBJ1-3; D not resolved. V lost 0 bases and J 8 bases, leaving 14 bases between the germline ends. The CDR3 is 15 residues long. Germline loops: CDR1 MNHEY, CDR2 SMNVEV (reference sequence).

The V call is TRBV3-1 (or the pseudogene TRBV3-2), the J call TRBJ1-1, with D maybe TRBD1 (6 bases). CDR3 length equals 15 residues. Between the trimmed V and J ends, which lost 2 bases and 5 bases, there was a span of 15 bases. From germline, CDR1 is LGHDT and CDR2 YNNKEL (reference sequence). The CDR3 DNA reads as TGTGCCAGCAGCCAACAAAGGGGGGCTAATACTGAAGCTTTCTTT. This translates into CASSQQRGANTEAFF.

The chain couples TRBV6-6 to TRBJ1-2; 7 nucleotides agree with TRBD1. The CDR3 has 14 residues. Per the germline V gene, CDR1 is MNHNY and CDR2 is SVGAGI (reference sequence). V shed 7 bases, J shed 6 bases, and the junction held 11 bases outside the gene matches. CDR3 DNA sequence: TGTGCCAGCACGCCCCAGGGGGGGGGCCATGGCTACACCTTC. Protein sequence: CASTPQGGGHGYTF.